This TCR beta chain was found in a study of breast tumors, draining lymph nodes, adjacent tissues. Breast cancer patients provided tissue from their axillary draining lymph nodes. A note on this clonotype: What it binds is unknown.

Whole-study findings and limits: Luminal-like breast cancer showed significantly higher tumor–nontumor repertoire similarity than basal-like. The lymph node origin of tumor T cells was framed as consistent with a hypothesis, not demonstrated. Most tumor T cells seemingly derive from lymph node, then expand in tumor.

A single record per CDR3 protein comes from TCRdb applying MiXCR to the multiplex PCR reads. The profile shows under 250,000 distinct CDR3 sequences, about a third of them singletons. V lost 0 bases, J lost 11 bases, and 13 bases stayed unmatched. This CDR3 region has 17 residues. CDR1 and CDR2 from the germline V gene are SGHDT and YYEEEE. Material for sequencing was axillary lymph node tissue. The chain has TRBV5-6 and TRBJ2-3, with 12 bases identical to TRBD2. The receptor was derived from a female donor with breast cancer. Some clones in this sample may be carry-over from other donors' samples. In nucleotides, the CDR3 is TGTGCCAGCAGCTTGGGACTAGCGGGAGTCCGGCGGAATGAGCAGTATTTT. Amino acids: CASSLGLAGVRRNEQYF.